What follows is one T cell receptor (beta chain) and its context. Per the authors' pipeline: Estimated nucleated cell counts came from reference gene primer amplification. Generated by immunoSEQ multiplex PCR, the TCRdb table keeps only in-frame clones and is missing some. The D gene and trimming were derived from the DNA, and the V and J assignments and clone size from that table. The sample has roughly 150,000 clones; about 88% are singletons. These data belong to a study of blood T cell repertoires in COVID-19. About the research overall: Both acute and convalescent COVID-19 samples were obtained from the United States, Italy and Spain.

The sequence derives from a woman in her 70s with acute or convalescent COVID-19. Sequencing was performed on peripheral blood.

CDR3 nucleotides: TGTGCCAGCAGCCAAGGACTACCGGGACAGGGGGAAGTAAATGAGCAGTTCTTC. Amino acids: CASSQGLPGQGEVNEQFF. The chain employs TRBV3-1 (or the pseudogene TRBV3-2) and TRBJ2-1, with 11 bases that match TRBD1. Unmatched junction bases numbered 12, after V lost 1 base and J lost 7 bases. CDR3 length equals 18 residues. Looked up from germline, CDR1 is LGHDT and CDR2 is YNNKEL (reference sequence).